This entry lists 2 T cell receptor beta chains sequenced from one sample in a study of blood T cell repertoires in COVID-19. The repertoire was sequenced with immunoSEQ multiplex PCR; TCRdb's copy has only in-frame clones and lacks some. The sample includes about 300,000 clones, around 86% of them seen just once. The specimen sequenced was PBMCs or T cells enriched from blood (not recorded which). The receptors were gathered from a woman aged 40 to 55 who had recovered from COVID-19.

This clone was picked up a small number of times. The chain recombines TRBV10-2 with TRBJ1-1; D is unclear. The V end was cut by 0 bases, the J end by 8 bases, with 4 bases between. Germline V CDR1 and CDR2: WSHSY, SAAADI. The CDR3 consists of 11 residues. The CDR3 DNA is TGCGCCAGCAGTGAGTCCTCCGAAGCTTTCTTT. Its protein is CASSESSEAFF.

The CDR3 region has the DNA TGTGCCAGTAGTATAGGGACAGGTATGGGCGGCGGCAATCAGCCCCAGCATTTT. Its translation: CASSIGTGMGGGNQPQHF. The rearrangement joins TRBV19 to TRBJ1-5, with 7 bases fitting TRBD1. This CDR3 contains 18 residues. V dropped 1 base and J dropped 2; count of bases not matched to a gene: 11. CDR1 LNHDA and CDR2 SQIVND come from the germline V gene (reference sequence).